The sequence of this T cell receptor (beta chain) was determined in a study of shared clonotypes between healthy human individuals. Overall study results and limits: Naive subsets generally had larger estimated richness than memory subsets. Incomplete sequencing of sorted subsets was indicated by rarefaction despite large depth.

Naive CD8 cells, CD45RO-negative and positively selected for CCR7, excluded terminally differentiated effector memory CD45RA+ cells. Concerning this clone: Its antigen is not identified.

Germline CDR1 is SGHAT and CDR2 is FQNNGV. CDR3 length equals 16 residues. V trimming: 2 bases; J trimming: 4 bases; junction bases outside the gene matches: 7. The data were produced by immunoSEQ multiplex PCR, yet TCRdb's version contains in-frame clones alone and is incomplete. The table records under 600,000 clones, roughly 98% of them present only once. Input material: naive CD8+ T cells sorted from blood. The V gene is TRBV11-2, the J gene TRBJ2-7; 11 nucleotides line up with TRBD2. This receptor was obtained from a man younger than 45 in good health. The CDR3, as DNA: TGTGCCAGCAGCTTATTAGCGGGAGGGGTTAGTTACGAGCAGTACTTC. This gives the protein CASSLLAGGVSYEQYF.